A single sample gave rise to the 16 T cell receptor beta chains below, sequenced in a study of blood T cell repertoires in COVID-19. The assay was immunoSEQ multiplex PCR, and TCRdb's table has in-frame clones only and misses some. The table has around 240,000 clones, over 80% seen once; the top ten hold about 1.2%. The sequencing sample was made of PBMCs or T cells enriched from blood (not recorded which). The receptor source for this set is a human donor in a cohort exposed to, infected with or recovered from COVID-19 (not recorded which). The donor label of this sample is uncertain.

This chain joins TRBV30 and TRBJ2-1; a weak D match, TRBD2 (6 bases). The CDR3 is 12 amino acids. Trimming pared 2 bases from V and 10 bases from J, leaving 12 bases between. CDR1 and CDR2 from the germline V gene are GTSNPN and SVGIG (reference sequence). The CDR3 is CAWSLSGLEQFF. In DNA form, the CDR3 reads TGTGCCTGGAGTTTAAGCGGGTTGGAGCAGTTCTTC.

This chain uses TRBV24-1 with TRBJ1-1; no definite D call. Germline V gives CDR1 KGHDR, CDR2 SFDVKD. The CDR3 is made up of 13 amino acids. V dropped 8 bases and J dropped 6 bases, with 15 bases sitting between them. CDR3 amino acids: CATTGGEGAEAFF. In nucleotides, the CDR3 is TGTGCCACCACGGGCGGGGAAGGCGCTGAAGCTTTCTTT.

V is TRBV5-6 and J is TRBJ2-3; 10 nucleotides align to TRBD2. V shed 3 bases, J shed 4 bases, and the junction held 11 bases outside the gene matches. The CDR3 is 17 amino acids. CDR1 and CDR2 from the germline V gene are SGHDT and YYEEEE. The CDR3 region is CASSSILGLAGADTQYF. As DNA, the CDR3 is TGTGCCAGCAGCTCGATCTTGGGGCTAGCGGGGGCAGATACGCAGTATTTT. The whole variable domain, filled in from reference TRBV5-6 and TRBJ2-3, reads DAGVTQSPTHLIKTRGQQVTLRCSPKSGHDTVSWYQQALGQGPQFIFQYYEEEERQRGNFPDRFSGHQFPNYSSELNVNALLLGDSALYLCASSSILGLAGADTQYFGPGTRLTVL.

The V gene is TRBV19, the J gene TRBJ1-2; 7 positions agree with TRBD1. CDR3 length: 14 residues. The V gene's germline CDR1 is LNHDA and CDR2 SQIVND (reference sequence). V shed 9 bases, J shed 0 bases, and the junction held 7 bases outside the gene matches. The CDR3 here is CASTWTGPNYGYTF. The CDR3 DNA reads TGTGCCAGCACCTGGACAGGACCTAACTATGGCTACACCTTC.

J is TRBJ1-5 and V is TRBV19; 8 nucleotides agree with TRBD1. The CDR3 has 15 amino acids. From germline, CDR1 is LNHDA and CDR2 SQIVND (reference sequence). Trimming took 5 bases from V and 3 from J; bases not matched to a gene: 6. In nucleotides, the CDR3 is TGTGCCAGTAGTCCTGAGACAGGGGTCAATCAGCCCCAGCATTTT. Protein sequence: CASSPETGVNQPQHF.

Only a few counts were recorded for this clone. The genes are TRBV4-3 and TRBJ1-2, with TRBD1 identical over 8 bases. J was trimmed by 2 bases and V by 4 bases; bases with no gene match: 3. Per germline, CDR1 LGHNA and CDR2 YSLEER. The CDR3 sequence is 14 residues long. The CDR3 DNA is TGCGCCAGCAGCCCCCGGACAGGGAACTATGGCTACACCTTC. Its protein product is CASSPRTGNYGYTF.

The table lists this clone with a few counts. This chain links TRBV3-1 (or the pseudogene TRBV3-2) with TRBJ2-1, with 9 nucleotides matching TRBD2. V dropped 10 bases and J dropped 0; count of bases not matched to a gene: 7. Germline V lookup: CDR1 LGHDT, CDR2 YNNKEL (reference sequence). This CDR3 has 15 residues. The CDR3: CAISAGLASYNEQFF. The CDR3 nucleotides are TGTGCCATCTCCGCGGGACTAGCCTCCTACAATGAGCAGTTCTTC.

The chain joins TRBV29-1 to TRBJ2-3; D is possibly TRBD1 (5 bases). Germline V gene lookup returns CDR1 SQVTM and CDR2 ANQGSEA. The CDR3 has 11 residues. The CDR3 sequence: CAGLVTDTQYF. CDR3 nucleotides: TGCGCAGGGTTGGTTACAGATACGCAGTATTTT.

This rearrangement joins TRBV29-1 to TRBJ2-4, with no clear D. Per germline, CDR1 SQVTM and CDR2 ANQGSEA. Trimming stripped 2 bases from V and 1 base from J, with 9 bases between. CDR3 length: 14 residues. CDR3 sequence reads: CSVEKGEAKNIQYF. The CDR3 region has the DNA TGCAGCGTTGAAAAAGGAGAGGCCAAAAACATTCAGTACTTC.

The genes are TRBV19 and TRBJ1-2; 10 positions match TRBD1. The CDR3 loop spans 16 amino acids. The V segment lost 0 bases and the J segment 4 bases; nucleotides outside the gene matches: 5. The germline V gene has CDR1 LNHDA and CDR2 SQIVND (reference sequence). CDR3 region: CASSIDPTGGSYGYTF. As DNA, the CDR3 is TGTGCCAGTAGTATAGATCCGACAGGGGGCAGCTATGGCTACACCTTC.

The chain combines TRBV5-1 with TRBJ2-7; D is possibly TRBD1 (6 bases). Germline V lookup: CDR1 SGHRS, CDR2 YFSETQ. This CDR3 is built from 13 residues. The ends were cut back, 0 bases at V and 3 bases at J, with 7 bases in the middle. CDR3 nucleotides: TGCGCCAGCAGCTTGGACAGGGACTACGAGCAGTACTTC. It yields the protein CASSLDRDYEQYF.

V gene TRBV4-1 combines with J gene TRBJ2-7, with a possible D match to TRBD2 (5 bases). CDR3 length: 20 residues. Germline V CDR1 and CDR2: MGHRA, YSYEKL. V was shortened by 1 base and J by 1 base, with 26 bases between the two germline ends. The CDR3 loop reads CASSQVGTRTRSASSYEQYF. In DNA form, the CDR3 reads TGCGCCAGCAGCCAAGTCGGTACAAGGACTCGTTCTGCGAGTTCCTACGAGCAGTACTTC.

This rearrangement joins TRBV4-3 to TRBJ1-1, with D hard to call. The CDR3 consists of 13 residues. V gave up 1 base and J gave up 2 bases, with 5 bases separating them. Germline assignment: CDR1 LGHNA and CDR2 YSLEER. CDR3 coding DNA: TGCGCCAGCAGCCAAGGGGCTAACACTGAAGCTTTCTTT. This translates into CASSQGANTEAFF.

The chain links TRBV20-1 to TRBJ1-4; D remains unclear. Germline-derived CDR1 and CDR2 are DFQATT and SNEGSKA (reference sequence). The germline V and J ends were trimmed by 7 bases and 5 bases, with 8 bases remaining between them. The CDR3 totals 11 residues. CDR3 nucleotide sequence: TGCAGTGTAAGCTGGAATGAAAAACTGTTTTTT. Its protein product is CSVSWNEKLFF.

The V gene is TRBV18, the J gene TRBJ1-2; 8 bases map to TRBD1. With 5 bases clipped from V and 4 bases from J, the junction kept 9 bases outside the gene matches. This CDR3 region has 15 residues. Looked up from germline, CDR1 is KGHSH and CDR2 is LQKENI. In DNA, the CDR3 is TGTGCCAGCTCAACCACAGGGGGAAGTAGCTATGGCTACACCTTC. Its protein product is CASSTTGGSSYGYTF.

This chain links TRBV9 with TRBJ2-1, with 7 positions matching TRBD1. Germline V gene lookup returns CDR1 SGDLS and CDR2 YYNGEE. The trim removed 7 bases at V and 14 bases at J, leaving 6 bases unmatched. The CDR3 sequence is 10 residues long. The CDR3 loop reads CASGGDREFF. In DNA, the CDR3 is TGTGCCAGCGGGGGAGACAGGGAGTTCTTC.